This paragraph covers one T cell receptor beta chain sequence. The antigen is unknown. This sample stems from a study of cytomegalovirus exposure and HLA in healthy donors. As for the study in general: An early release of data contained about 85 million unique TCRs, which came from HLA-typed donors. Study findings and constraints: The classifier, whose performance was assessed in both the original and validation cohorts, reportedly diagnosed cytomegalovirus status with high specificity and sensitivity.

Losses at the gene ends were 6 bases for V and 8 bases for J; bases not matched to a gene: 6. The CDR3 consists of 14 residues. CDR1 and CDR2 (germline): MNHNS, SASEGT. The PCR made use of 60 Vbeta and 13 Jbeta primers. Sequencing used immunoSEQ multiplex PCR; TCRdb keeps in-frame clones, though not all of them. The table for this sample gives about 50,000 clones. The V call is TRBV6-1, the J call TRBJ1-4; 10 bases agree with TRBD1. Specimen: PBMCs. The receptor was isolated from a woman younger than 30 in good health and CMV-seronegative. CDR3: CASSTGTGVEKLFF. Here the CDR3 DNA reads TGTGCCAGCAGCACCGGGACAGGGGTAGAAAAACTGTTTTTT.